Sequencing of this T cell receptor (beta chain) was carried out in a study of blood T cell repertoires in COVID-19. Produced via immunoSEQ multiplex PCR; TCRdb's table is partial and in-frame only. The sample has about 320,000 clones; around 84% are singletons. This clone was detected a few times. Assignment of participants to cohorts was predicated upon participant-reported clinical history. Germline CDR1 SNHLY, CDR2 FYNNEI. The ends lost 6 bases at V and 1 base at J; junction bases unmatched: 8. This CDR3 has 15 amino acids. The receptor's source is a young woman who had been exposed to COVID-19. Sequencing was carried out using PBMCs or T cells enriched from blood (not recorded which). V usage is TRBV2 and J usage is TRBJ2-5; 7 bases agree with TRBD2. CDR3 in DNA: TGTGCCAGCAGGAATGGCCTAGCGGTCCAAGAGACCCAGTACTTC. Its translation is CASRNGLAVQETQYF. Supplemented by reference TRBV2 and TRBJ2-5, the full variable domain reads EPEVTQTPSHQVTQMGQEVILRCVPISNHLYFYWYRQILGQKVEFLVSFYNNEISEKSEIFDDQFSVERPDGSNFTLKIRSTKLEDSAMYFCASRNGLAVQETQYFGPGTRLLVL.